These 23 T cell receptor beta chains were sequenced from one sample in a study of shared clonotypes between healthy human individuals. Terminally differentiated effector memory CD45RA+ cells were left out of the naive CD8 fraction, which was CD45RO-negative and positively selected for CCR7. Profiled with immunoSEQ multiplex PCR; TCRdb holds only in-frame clones, not every one. The sample records about 800,000 clones, about 96% being singletons. Input material: naive CD8+ T cells sorted from blood. These receptors came from a man aged 30-40 years in good health.

The rearrangement links TRBV5-1 to TRBJ2-2; 12 bases line up with TRBD2. This CDR3 contains 17 residues. After removal of 4 bases from V and 7 bases from J, the junction contained 11 bases not matched to a gene. Germline assignment: CDR1 SGHRS and CDR2 YFSETQ. The CDR3 loop is CASSPNLAGGPVGELFF. The CDR3 nucleotides read TGCGCCAGCAGCCCGAATCTAGCGGGAGGGCCGGTCGGGGAGCTGTTTTTT.

This clone showed up just once. This chain uses TRBV2 with TRBJ2-5; 9 positions match TRBD2. V lost 7 bases, J lost 5 bases, and 14 bases stayed unmatched. CDR1 and CDR2 from the germline V gene are SNHLY and FYNNEI. This CDR3 has 16 amino acids. CDR3 residues: CASMPLAGGMSETQYF. The CDR3 DNA sequence: TGTGCCAGCATGCCTCTGGCGGGAGGGATGTCGGAGACCCAGTACTTC.

The rearrangement uses TRBV29-1 and TRBJ2-7, with TRBD2 matching 13 bases. V shed 3 bases, J shed 3 bases, and the junction held 2 bases outside the gene matches. The germline CDR1 and CDR2 sequences are SQVTM and ANQGSEA. CDR3 length: 14 residues. CDR3 nucleotides: TGCAGCGTTGACGGACTAGCGGGAGACTACGAGCAGTACTTC. Translating gives CSVDGLAGDYEQYF.

V usage is TRBV27 and J usage is TRBJ1-4; unclear D gene. Germline CDR1 and CDR2: MNHEY and SMNVEV (reference sequence). The CDR3 has 10 residues. Between the trimmed V and J ends, which lost 5 bases and 8 bases, there was a span of 3 bases. The CDR3 DNA follows: TGTGCCAGCAGTGACGAAAAACTGTTTTTT. Translating it yields CASSDEKLFF.

The V and J genes are TRBV13 and TRBJ2-3, with a tentative D call TRBD2 (6 bases). The CDR3 is made up of 15 amino acids. Trimming took 5 bases from V and 5 from J, leaving 17 bases between them. The germline V gene has CDR1 PRHDT and CDR2 FYEKMQ (reference sequence). CDR3 in DNA: TGTGCCAGCAGCGCCTCGCTACTAGCAATAGATACGCAGTATTTT. Protein: CASSASLLAIDTQYF.

As to this clone: The sample carries other DNA sequences with the same CDR3. The chain combines TRBV28 with TRBJ2-7; D gene uncertain. Germline V gene data show CDR1 as MDHEN and CDR2 as SYDVKM. The V gene lost 4 bases and the J gene lost 1 base, with 5 bases spanning the gap. The CDR3 loop spans 12 amino acids. CDR3: CASSSSSYEQYF. CDR3 coding DNA: TGTGCCAGCAGTTCCAGTTCCTACGAGCAGTACTTC.

The chain employs TRBV5-4 and TRBJ2-7; D might be TRBD1 (5 bases). This CDR3 region has 13 residues. Germline lookup yields CDR1 SGHNT and CDR2 YYREEE (reference sequence). V was clipped by 4 bases and J by 0 bases, with 8 bases between them. CDR3: CASSPDSSYEQYF. The CDR3 DNA reads as TGTGCCAGCAGCCCAGACAGCTCCTACGAGCAGTACTTC.

J is TRBJ2-1 and V is TRBV11-3; 13 bases map to TRBD2. The germline V gene encodes CDR1 SGHNT and CDR2 YENEEA. The CDR3 is 19 residues long. V lost 5 bases to trimming and J lost 8 bases; unmatched junction nucleotides: 18. The CDR3 here is CASSQRVTSGRIGADEQFF. CDR3 bases: TGTGCCAGCAGCCAAAGGGTGACTAGCGGGAGGATAGGAGCGGATGAGCAGTTCTTC. Together with reference TRBV11-3 and TRBJ2-1, the CDR3 gives the full variable domain: EAGVVQSPRYKIIEKKQPVAFWCNPISGHNTLYWYLQNLGQGPELLIRYENEEAVDDSQLPKDRFSAERLKGVDSTLKIQPAELGDSAVYLCASSQRVTSGRIGADEQFFGPGTRLTVL.

This sequence joins TRBV4-2 and TRBJ2-7; 8 bases fit TRBD2. Per germline, CDR1 LGHNA and CDR2 YNFKEQ. This CDR3 comprises 15 residues. The trim removed 8 bases at V and 1 base at J, leaving 10 bases unmatched. CDR3 residues: CASLDRVAGSYEQYF. DNA for the CDR3: TGTGCCAGCTTAGACCGGGTAGCGGGGTCCTACGAGCAGTACTTC.

The J gene is TRBJ2-7, the V gene TRBV18; D is undetermined. In germline, CDR1 is KGHSH, CDR2 LQKENI. The CDR3 spans 14 residues. The V end lost 1 base, the J end lost 2 bases, and 9 bases lay between the germline ends. In DNA form, the CDR3 reads TGTGCCAGCTCACCACTTGGGCAGACCTACGAGCAGTACTTC. Its protein product is CASSPLGQTYEQYF.

The chain joins TRBV7-9 to TRBJ2-7; 7 bases match TRBD1. J lost 0 bases, V lost 0 bases, and 2 bases had no gene match. Germline V gene data show CDR1 as SEHNR and CDR2 as FQNEAQ (reference sequence). The CDR3 runs to 15 residues. The CDR3 reads CASSLAQGVSYEQYF. CDR3 sequence (DNA): TGTGCCAGCAGCTTAGCGCAGGGGGTCTCCTACGAGCAGTACTTC.

V is TRBV5-1 and J is TRBJ2-3; 9 bases are a match to TRBD2. The CDR3 loop spans 18 amino acids. V shed 0 bases, J shed 0 bases, and the junction held 8 bases outside the gene matches. Germline CDR1 is SGHRS and CDR2 is YFSETQ. CDR3 in amino acids: CASSLGLAGPTSTDTQYF. DNA for the CDR3: TGCGCCAGCAGCTTGGGTCTAGCGGGACCTACTAGCACAGATACGCAGTATTTT.

The V gene is TRBV5-1, the J gene TRBJ2-7; 8 bases fit TRBD2. The CDR3 spans 14 residues. Germline lookup yields CDR1 SGHRS and CDR2 YFSETQ. V dropped 2 bases and J dropped 3; count of bases not matched to a gene: 4. The CDR3, as DNA: TGCGCCAGCAGCTTTACTAGCGGCGACTACGAGCAGTACTTC. It codes for CASSFTSGDYEQYF.

The chain carries TRBV30 and TRBJ1-1; D remains ambiguous. The V end lost 1 base, the J end lost 11 bases, and 8 bases lay between the germline ends. Germline-derived CDR1 and CDR2 are GTSNPN and SVGIG (reference sequence). This CDR3 contains 10 residues. The CDR3 loop is CAWSESKAFF. The DNA of the CDR3 is TGTGCCTGGAGTGAAAGCAAGGCTTTCTTT.

The chain combines TRBV6-1 with TRBJ1-1; D is ambiguous. CDR1 is MNHNS and CDR2 is SASEGT in the germline V gene. This CDR3 spans 13 amino acids. Trimming cost V 3 bases and J 2 bases, with 7 bases left between them. CDR3 loop: CASSDGPNTEAFF. The DNA for the CDR3 is TGTGCCAGCAGTGACGGACCTAACACTGAAGCTTTCTTT.

The chain is built from TRBV27 and TRBJ1-5; D uncertain. Germline assignment: CDR1 MNHEY and CDR2 SMNVEV (reference sequence). There are 15 residues in the CDR3. Trimming took off 1 base at V and 1 base at J, with 8 bases between the two ends. In nucleotides, the CDR3 is TGTGCCAGCAGTTTATTCTTCACGAGCAATCAGCCCCAGCATTTT. As protein: CASSLFFTSNQPQHF.

The CDR3 protein is CASSQDLLSGYTF. In DNA form, the CDR3 reads TGCGCCAGCAGCCAAGATTTACTTAGTGGCTACACCTTC. V usage is TRBV4-1 and J usage is TRBJ1-2; D uncertain. The germline CDR1 and CDR2 sequences are MGHRA and YSYEKL. Trimming shortened V by 0 bases and J by 7 bases, and 9 bases separated the two germline ends. This CDR3 has 13 amino acids.

The J gene is TRBJ2-1, the V gene TRBV19; D not resolved. The germline gives CDR1 LNHDA, CDR2 SQIVND (reference sequence). V lost 7 bases and J lost 8, with 18 bases in between. The CDR3 extends over 14 amino acids. The CDR3 nucleotides are TGTGCCAGTAAAGTCGTAGCCTCGGCATATGAGCAGTTCTTC. It encodes CASKVVASAYEQFF.

J is TRBJ1-4 and V is TRBV6-5; unclear D gene. V lost 2 bases and J 2 bases, leaving 6 bases between the germline ends. The CDR3 loop spans 14 amino acids. Germline V gene data show CDR1 as MNHEY and CDR2 as SVGAGI. CDR3 in DNA: TGTGCCAGCAGTTACGGGCAGACTAATGAAAAACTGTTTTTT. It yields the protein CASSYGQTNEKLFF.

Comment on this clone: Other DNA sequences in this specimen translate into the identical CDR3. CDR3 residues: CASSFASGSYEQYF. The CDR3 nucleotides are TGTGCCAGCAGTTTTGCTAGCGGTTCCTACGAGCAGTACTTC. The chain has TRBV27 and TRBJ2-7, with TRBD2 matching over 7 bases. CDR3 length: 14 amino acids. The V gene's germline CDR1 is MNHEY and CDR2 SMNVEV (reference sequence). V shed 3 bases and J 1 base; nucleotides not matched to a gene: 3.

The V gene is TRBV7-9, the J gene TRBJ2-6, with 9 bases that match TRBD2. V lost 5 bases to trimming and J lost 12 bases; unmatched junction nucleotides: 14. The V gene's germline CDR1 is SEHNR and CDR2 FQNEAQ (reference sequence). This CDR3 region has 16 residues. CDR3 DNA sequence: TGTGCCAGCAGCCCTAGCGGTAGCGGGAGTTTCGTCGTCCTGACTTTC. This gives the protein CASSPSGSGSFVVLTF.

The chain carries TRBV29-1 and TRBJ2-1; D gene unclear. Germline loops: CDR1 SQVTM, CDR2 ANQGSEA. The CDR3 covers 15 residues. V lost 2 bases, J lost 5 bases, and 16 bases lay in between. The CDR3 is CSVEKRELEDNEQFF. The CDR3 DNA reads TGCAGCGTTGAAAAGCGAGAGCTCGAGGACAATGAGCAGTTCTTC.

This clone was detected a few times. The CDR3 DNA sequence: TGTGCCAGCAGTGGCAAACAGGGAGGCTATGGCTACACCTTC. This codes for CASSGKQGGYGYTF. The V gene is TRBV6-5, the J gene TRBJ1-2, with a weak D call TRBD1 (6 bases). This CDR3 has 14 residues. Per germline, CDR1 MNHEY and CDR2 SVGAGI. V was shortened by 5 bases and J by 4 bases, with 14 bases between the two germline ends.